The 26 T cell receptor beta chains given below trace back to one sample, sequenced in a study of blood T cell repertoires in COVID-19. Measured with immunoSEQ multiplex PCR; TCRdb has only the in-frame clones, and not every one. The sample contains 45,000 to 55,000 clones, about nine tenths of which appear only once. The sample comprised peripheral blood. These receptors all come from a human donor in a cohort sampled during active COVID-19.

This chain connects TRBV5-1 to TRBJ2-7, with 11 nucleotides matching TRBD2. CDR3 length: 16 residues. After removal of 4 bases from V and 7 bases from J, the junction contained 13 bases not matched to a gene. Germline V gene lookup returns CDR1 SGHRS and CDR2 YFSETQ. The CDR3 loop reads CASSPGGLAEGREQYF. The CDR3 bases are TGCGCCAGCAGCCCGGGGGGACTAGCGGAAGGTAGAGAGCAGTACTTC. Supplemented by reference TRBV5-1 and TRBJ2-7, the full variable domain reads KAGVTQTPRYLIKTRGQQVTLSCSPISGHRSVSWYQQTPGQGLQFLFEYFSETQRNKGNFPGRFSGRQFSNSRSEMNVSTLELGDSALYLCASSPGGLAEGREQYFGPGTRLTVT.

This chain connects TRBV6-5 to TRBJ2-7; tentative D call: TRBD1 (6 bases). Germline values: CDR1 MNHEY, CDR2 SVGAGI. This CDR3 has 12 amino acids. The DNA for the CDR3 is TGTGCGTCCTACAGGGTCCCTTGGGAGCAGTACTTC. Translation: CASYRVPWEQYF.

The chain carries TRBV19 and TRBJ2-1, with 8 bases lining up with TRBD2. The junction had 13 bases not matched to a gene; V was cut back by 3 bases and J by 9 bases. CDR1 and CDR2 from the germline V gene are LNHDA and SQIVND (reference sequence). The CDR3 sequence is 16 residues long. CDR3 sequence reads: CASSIQPPREGGEQFF. CDR3 DNA sequence: TGTGCCAGTAGTATCCAACCCCCCCGGGAGGGGGGTGAGCAGTTCTTC.

The chain employs TRBV18 and TRBJ2-2; a possible D gene is TRBD2 (6 bases). This CDR3 region has 16 residues. Between the trimmed V and J ends, which lost 3 bases and 2 bases, there was a span of 13 bases. The germline V gene has CDR1 KGHSH and CDR2 LQKENI. The CDR3 coding sequence is TGTGCCAGCTCACCCAGGGAGGCTCCAAACACCGGGGAGCTGTTTTTT. This translates into CASSPREAPNTGELFF.

The chain uses TRBV20-1 and TRBJ2-3; D is perhaps TRBD2 (5 bases). CDR1 is DFQATT, CDR2 SNEGSKA, per germline (reference sequence). Trimming removed 6 bases at V and 2 bases at J, with 6 bases between. The CDR3 is made up of 11 amino acids. The CDR3 protein is CSADSTDTQYF. DNA of the CDR3: TGCAGTGCGGACTCCACAGATACGCAGTATTTT.

This chain uses TRBV13 with TRBJ2-2, with no clear D. The V gene lost 3 bases and the J gene lost 6 bases, with 8 bases spanning the gap. The CDR3 runs to 13 residues. Germline CDR1 is PRHDT and CDR2 is FYEKMQ (reference sequence). CDR3 sequence: CASSFLSAGELFF. The CDR3 nucleotides are TGTGCCAGCAGCTTTCTCAGTGCCGGGGAGCTGTTTTTT.

The chain employs TRBV5-1 and TRBJ2-3, with TRBD2 as a possible D gene (6 bases). The CDR3 is made up of 11 amino acids. Trimming took off 10 bases at V and 2 bases at J, with 8 bases between the two ends. Germline CDR1 SGHRS, CDR2 YFSETQ. CDR3 sequence reads: CAGGTTDTQYF. In nucleotides, the CDR3 is TGCGCCGGCGGGACCACAGATACGCAGTATTTT.

The rearrangement joins TRBV18 to TRBJ2-3; 10 bases align to TRBD2. The CDR3 loop spans 17 amino acids. Germline lookup yields CDR1 KGHSH and CDR2 LQKENI. V shed 6 bases, J shed 3 bases, and the junction held 12 bases outside the gene matches. The chain's CDR3 is CASSPPLAGAGTDTQYF. The CDR3 DNA is TGTGCCAGCTCGCCCCCGCTAGCGGGAGCGGGGACAGATACGCAGTATTTT.

This rearrangement joins TRBV3-1 (or the pseudogene TRBV3-2) to TRBJ2-7, with TRBD2 identical over 13 bases. Losses at the gene ends were 4 bases for V and 1 base for J; bases not matched to a gene: 4. The V gene's germline CDR1 is LGHDT and CDR2 YNNKEL (reference sequence). This CDR3 has 16 amino acids. Here the CDR3 reads CASSPRLAGGSYEQYF. The CDR3 nucleotides read TGTGCCAGCAGCCCACGACTAGCGGGAGGTTCCTACGAGCAGTACTTC.

This clone appeared a single time. This sequence joins TRBV4-1 and TRBJ2-3, with a weak D call TRBD2 (7 bases). V was shortened by 4 bases and J by 0 bases, with 11 bases between the two germline ends. The V gene's germline CDR1 is MGHRA and CDR2 YSYEKL. The CDR3 sequence is 15 residues long. CDR3 in amino acids: CASSLRGGSTDTQYF. The CDR3 coding sequence is TGCGCCAGCAGCCTCAGGGGAGGGAGCACAGATACGCAGTATTTT.

This clone was seen a single time. This sequence joins TRBV6-1 and TRBJ1-2; D unresolved. In germline, CDR1 is MNHNS, CDR2 SASEGT. V lost 3 bases and J lost 4, with 12 bases in between. CDR3 length equals 14 residues. For the CDR3, the DNA is TGTGCCAGCAGTGACGGCGCAGGTGCCTATGGCTACACCTTC. This translates into CASSDGAGAYGYTF.

CDR3 DNA: TGCGCCAGCAGCCAGACAGGGTGGAACACTGAAGCTTTCTTT. This translates into CASSQTGWNTEAFF. This rearrangement joins TRBV4-1 to TRBJ1-1; 7 bases line up with TRBD1. Trimming at V came to 3 bases and at J to 1 base, leaving 2 bases not matched to a gene. The CDR3 consists of 14 residues. Germline CDR1 MGHRA, CDR2 YSYEKL.

The CDR3 DNA sequence: TGTGCCAGCAGCTTAGTAGCTATTTACAATGAGCAGTTCTTC. Protein: CASSLVAIYNEQFF. The chain carries TRBV7-9 and TRBJ2-1; D is unclear. The CDR3 runs to 14 residues. Germline loops: CDR1 SEHNR, CDR2 FQNEAQ (reference sequence). V shed 1 base and J shed 4 bases, with 8 bases lying between them.

This chain connects TRBV5-1 to TRBJ2-7; 7 bases align to TRBD1. J was trimmed by 3 bases and V by 3 bases; bases with no gene match: 12. CDR3 length equals 16 residues. Per germline, CDR1 SGHRS and CDR2 YFSETQ. The CDR3 DNA reads as TGCGCCAGCAGCTCGGGACAGCCTAACACCGTCTACGAGCAGTACTTC. Translation gives CASSSGQPNTVYEQYF. The complete variable domain, with remaining parts taken from reference TRBV5-1 and TRBJ2-7, reads KAGVTQTPRYLIKTRGQQVTLSCSPISGHRSVSWYQQTPGQGLQFLFEYFSETQRNKGNFPGRFSGRQFSNSRSEMNVSTLELGDSALYLCASSSGQPNTVYEQYFGPGTRLTVT.

J is TRBJ1-1 and V is TRBV10-3; 7 nucleotides agree with TRBD1. The CDR3 covers 14 residues. Germline V CDR1 and CDR2: ENHRY, SYGVKD. The junction had 7 bases not matched to a gene; V was cut back by 8 bases and J by 1 base. Here the CDR3 DNA reads TGTGCCATCTCCGGAGACAGGGCGAACACTGAAGCTTTCTTT. Protein: CAISGDRANTEAFF.

The genes are TRBV3-1 (or the pseudogene TRBV3-2) and TRBJ2-7; no reliable D call. CDR3 length: 12 residues. Germline loops: CDR1 LGHDT, CDR2 YNNKEL (reference sequence). The ends were cut back, 3 bases at V and 0 bases at J, with 3 bases in the middle. The CDR3 spells CASSQASYEQYF. The CDR3, as DNA: TGTGCCAGCAGCCAGGCCTCCTACGAGCAGTACTTC.

J is TRBJ2-5 and V is TRBV30, with D maybe TRBD2 (6 bases). The V end lost 0 bases, the J end lost 1 base, and 9 bases lay between the germline ends. The CDR3 contains 14 residues. Germline CDR1 reads GTSNPN; CDR2 reads SVGIG (reference sequence). The CDR3 loop is CAWSVVGGQETQYF. The CDR3, as DNA: TGTGCCTGGAGTGTGGTCGGGGGCCAAGAGACCCAGTACTTC.

The CDR3 loop is CASRSTGTGYTF. DNA of the CDR3: TGTGCCAGCAGAAGCACCGGGACAGGGTATACCTTC. The gene calls are TRBV12-3 or TRBV12-4 and TRBJ1-2, with TRBD1 matching over 9 bases. This CDR3 has 12 amino acids. The trim removed 6 bases at V and 14 bases at J, leaving 10 bases unmatched.

The V call is TRBV11-2, the J call TRBJ2-2; a weak D match, TRBD2 (6 bases). Per germline, CDR1 SGHAT and CDR2 FQNNGV. The CDR3 covers 16 residues. V was clipped by 5 bases and J by 3 bases, with 16 bases between them. The CDR3, as DNA: TGTGCCAGCAGCCCTAGAAGGGCTAGCGACACCGGGGAGCTGTTTTTT. It translates to CASSPRRASDTGELFF.

The rearrangement joins TRBV20-1 to TRBJ2-5; D gene ambiguous. The CDR3 length is 11 residues. V lost 3 bases and J 5 bases, leaving 7 bases between the germline ends. Germline loops: CDR1 DFQATT, CDR2 SNEGSKA (reference sequence). In DNA form, the CDR3 reads TGCAGTGCTAGTCTATGGGAGACCCAGTACTTC. This encodes CSASLWETQYF.

In this sample, this clone turned up once. This chain joins TRBV7-6 and TRBJ2-2; 10 nucleotides line up with TRBD2. From germline, CDR1 is SGHVS and CDR2 FNYEAQ. J was trimmed by 5 bases and V by 2 bases; bases with no gene match: 5. This CDR3 is 16 amino acids long. CDR3 loop: CASSLKTSGLTGELFF. CDR3 bases: TGTGCCAGCAGCTTAAAGACTAGCGGGCTGACCGGGGAGCTGTTTTTT.

V and J are TRBV3-1 (or the pseudogene TRBV3-2) and TRBJ2-7; tentative D call: TRBD2 (5 bases). Per the germline V gene, CDR1 is LGHDT and CDR2 is YNNKEL (reference sequence). Deletions cut 8 bases from V and 5 bases from J, with 16 bases between. This CDR3 has 13 residues. The CDR3 is CASGSPVLDEQYF. CDR3 sequence (DNA): TGTGCCAGCGGGAGTCCAGTTTTAGACGAGCAGTACTTC.

The chain carries TRBV6-2 or TRBV6-3 and TRBJ1-4; D gene uncertain. This CDR3 is 18 amino acids long. V gave up 6 bases and J gave up 0 bases, with 20 bases separating them. Germline lookup yields CDR1 MNHEY and CDR2 SVGEGT. The CDR3: CASSPPQMVSATNEKLFF. The CDR3 region has the DNA TGTGCCAGCAGCCCCCCCCAGATGGTCTCTGCAACTAATGAAAAACTGTTTTTT.

The chain combines TRBV9 with TRBJ2-5, with 10 positions matching TRBD1. Losses at the gene ends were 3 bases for V and 4 bases for J; bases not matched to a gene: 3. Germline V CDR1 and CDR2: SGDLS, YYNGEE. The CDR3 consists of 14 residues. The CDR3 DNA sequence: TGTGCCAGCAGCGAGGACAGGGGGGGAGAGACCCAGTACTTC. Translating it yields CASSEDRGGETQYF.

The J gene is TRBJ1-2, the V gene TRBV5-1; D is perhaps TRBD1 (5 bases). Germline CDR1 SGHRS, CDR2 YFSETQ. Trimming took off 0 bases at V and 0 bases at J, with 9 bases between the two ends. The CDR3 is 15 residues long. The CDR3 region is CASSLEAGTNYGYTF. Here the CDR3 DNA reads TGCGCCAGCAGCTTGGAGGCAGGGACTAACTATGGCTACACCTTC.

The CDR3 DNA reads as TGTGCCAGTGGGGACGGAGAGGGGGCGAACTATGGCTACACCTTC. Translation gives CASGDGEGANYGYTF. The genes are TRBV9 and TRBJ1-2; 7 bases agree with TRBD1. The germline V gene encodes CDR1 SGDLS and CDR2 YYNGEE. Germline trimming cut 8 bases from V and 2 bases from J; bases unmatched to any gene: 12. This CDR3 region has 15 residues. Using reference TRBV9 and TRBJ1-2 for the parts outside the CDR3, the full variable domain is DSGVTQTPKHLITATGQRVTLRCSPRSGDLSVYWYQQSLDQGLQFLIQYYNGEERAKGNILERFSAQQFPDLHSELNLSSLELGDSALYFCASGDGEGANYGYTFGSGTRLTVV.